This paragraph covers one T cell receptor (beta chain) sequence. In its sample, this clonotype comes out as hyperexpanded (1% or more). Base qualities are not provided; no much larger clone lies one nucleotide away. PBMCs were stained with CellTrace CFSE and grown for 6 days in RPMI containing around 7.9% human serum and peptide pools at 0.9 to 1 ug/mL each. Unfixed proliferating CD4 T cells were sorted on a BD FACSAria as live CD56-CD19-CD16-CD3+CD4+ CFSE-low cells. The enrolled adults were healthy, and microneutralization screening showed them to be seronegative for ZIKV, JEV, YFV, DENV and WNV. Samples were obtained from a phase 1, double-blinded, randomized, placebo-controlled trial of an alum-adjuvanted Zika purified-inactivated virus (ZPIV) vaccine. Peripheral blood mononuclear cells were isolated by standard procedure and stored frozen in liquid nitrogen until use. The protocol used for the library was 5' RACE. TCRbeta libraries were pooled in proportion to their sorted cell numbers before sequencing. Total RNA was extracted from sorted cells with RNAzol RT, and cDNA was synthesized with an oligo(dT) primer and a template-switching oligo. Using Kapa HiFi, PCR amplified the TCRbeta V-CDR3-J region between a SMARTer oligo primer and a TCRbeta constant-region primer. Illumina adaptors and sample-specific index barcodes were added in a second PCR, with HighPrep bead cleanup and a Bioanalyzer check confirming a band of roughly 650 bp. Libraries were sequenced on an Illumina MiSeq with 2x151 bp paired-end reads. From the authors' description of their analysis: Reads were demultiplexed with an in-house Java program, and TCRbeta annotations were assigned and clonotypes were counted with MiXCR. Repertoire overlap was measured with Morisita-Horn indices from the R package vegan, along with UPGMA clustering and Circos plots of recurring clonotypes. Shannon diversity and richness were normalized to the maximum possible value based on input cell numbers, so that values between 0 and 1 were obtained. CDR3beta sequences were aligned with MUSCLE, distances computed with SeqinR, and multidimensional scaling plotted in R. Through fastp at Q25 and MiXCR, TCRdb rebuilt clones from the public reads, retaining in-frame beta chains. Every distinct CDR3 protein forms one entry, paired with its most common genes and DNA. These V and J calls rely on TCRdb rather than the paper's analysis. A total of approximately 200 distinct CDR3 sequences appear in this sample, 3.5% to 4% of them only once. The ten largest clones take up around 41% of the sample.

This sample was taken from a study of Japanese encephalitis immunity and Zika vaccine responses (dated by TCRdb to the early 2020s). Broadly, across the study: Three 5.0 ug doses of alum-adjuvanted ZPIV were administered to included participants at weeks 0, 4 and 28. Before ZPIV, 11 to 13 participants got a single dose of YFV vaccine (YF-VAX), while several participants were flavivirus-naive. TCR repertoires were also analyzed from three flavivirus-naive individuals at weeks 2, 6 and 52 after starting ZPIV vaccination. About 12 participants were given two doses of JEV vaccine (IXIARO) 28 days apart, two to three months before the first ZPIV dose. The study examined whether earlier vaccination against Japanese encephalitis virus (JEV) or yellow fever virus (YFV) influenced CD4 T cell responses to the Zika vaccine. For TCR sequencing, about six representative participants were selected from each pre-vaccination group, and samples were taken at week 0 (after pre-vaccination, before ZPIV) and at week 52. The ZIKV peptides, 15-mers that overlapped by 11 residues, were chosen for containing NetMHCpan/NetMHCII-predicted epitopes with affinity below 50 nM. The stimulations used peptide pools from ZIKV structural proteins divided into flavivirus-conserved and non-conserved sets, or JEV or YFV peptides that matched the pre-vaccination.

Paper-wide results and their limitations: Because there were not enough samples, the peptide pools could not be deconvoluted, which meant the specific peptides behind the cross-reactive responses went unidentified. Only a few individuals showed CD8 T cell responses to the ZIKV peptide pools, and those responses were of very low magnitude. Repertoire similarity across time-points and stimulations was higher in JEV-pre-vaccinated donors than in YFV-pre-vaccinated donors, indicating more clonotypes shared between ZIKV and JEV stimulation. The analysis covered only a subset of trial participants who had three doses and adequate samples, rather than the whole vaccinated cohort. In JEV-pre-vaccinated donors, the repertoire richness of CD4 T cells responding to conserved ZIKV epitopes dropped significantly after ZPIV. Samples clustered by participant with no similarity between individuals, suggesting no public TCRs were detected.

Trimming accounts for 2 bases at V and 0 bases at J, while the number of junction bases matched to no gene is 6. CDR1 and CDR2 are read off the germline V gene as SGHRS and YFSETQ. Including cysteine and phenylalanine, the CDR3 has 16 amino acids. Just CDR3 DNA is preserved here, 48 bases in frame from base 1. The sequenced sample was antigen-activated CD4+ T cells from blood, cultured, obtained during a Zika inactivated vaccine study. The sequence was obtained from an adult woman who received an inactivated Zika virus vaccine. The sequence joins TRBV5-1 to TRBJ2-3, with 7 central nucleotides matching TRBD1. The sequenced DNA: TGCGCCAGCAGCTTCTCCCCGGGACAGAGCACAGATACGCAGTATTTT. This codes for CASSFSPGQSTDTQYF.